Reported below is one T cell receptor (beta chain). This CDR3 has 15 amino acids. Germline V gene sequence: CDR1 LNHNV, CDR2 YYDKDF (reference sequence). V gave up 0 bases and J gave up 3 bases, with 9 bases separating them. This sample stems from a study of T cells in localized non-small cell lung cancer. Some clones are missing from TCRdb's copy, which holds only in-frame ones; the method was immunoSEQ multiplex PCR. The sample holds about 72,000 clones, 84% seen once. This rearrangement joins TRBV15 to TRBJ1-3; no definite D call. The material sequenced was peripheral blood, taken before any cancer treatment. The sequence was obtained from a female donor older than 55 with stage I lung adenocarcinoma. CDR3 region: CATSRDNSVGNTIYF. The CDR3 coding sequence is TGTGCCACCAGCAGAGATAACAGCGTTGGAAACACCATATATTTT.